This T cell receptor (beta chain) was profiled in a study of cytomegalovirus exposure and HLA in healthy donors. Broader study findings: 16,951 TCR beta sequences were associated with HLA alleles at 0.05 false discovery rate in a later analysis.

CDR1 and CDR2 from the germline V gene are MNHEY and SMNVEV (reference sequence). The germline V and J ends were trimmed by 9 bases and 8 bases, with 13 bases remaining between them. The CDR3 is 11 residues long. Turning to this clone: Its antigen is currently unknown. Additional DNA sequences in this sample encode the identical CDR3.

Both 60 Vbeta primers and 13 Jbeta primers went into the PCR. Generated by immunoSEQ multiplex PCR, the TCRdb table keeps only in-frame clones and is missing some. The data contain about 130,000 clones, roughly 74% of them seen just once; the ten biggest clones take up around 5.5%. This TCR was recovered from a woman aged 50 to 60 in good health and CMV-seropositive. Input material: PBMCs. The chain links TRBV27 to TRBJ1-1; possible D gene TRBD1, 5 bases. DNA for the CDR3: TGTGCCAGTTATACAGGCAACGAAGCTTTCTTT. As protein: CASYTGNEAFF.